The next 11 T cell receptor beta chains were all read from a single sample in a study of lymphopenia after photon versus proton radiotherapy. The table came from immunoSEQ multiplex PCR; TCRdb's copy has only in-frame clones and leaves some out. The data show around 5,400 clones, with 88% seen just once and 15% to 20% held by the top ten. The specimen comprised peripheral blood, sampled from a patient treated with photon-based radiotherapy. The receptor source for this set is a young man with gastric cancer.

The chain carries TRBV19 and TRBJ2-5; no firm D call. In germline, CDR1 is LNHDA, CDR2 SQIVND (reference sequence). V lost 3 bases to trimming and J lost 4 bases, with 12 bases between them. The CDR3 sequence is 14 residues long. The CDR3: CASSIPGLGETQYF. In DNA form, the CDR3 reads TGTGCCAGTAGTATCCCCGGGTTGGGAGAGACCCAGTACTTC.

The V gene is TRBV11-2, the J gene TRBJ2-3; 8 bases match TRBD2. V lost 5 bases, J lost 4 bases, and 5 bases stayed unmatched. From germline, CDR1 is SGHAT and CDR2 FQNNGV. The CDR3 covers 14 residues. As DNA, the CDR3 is TGTGCCAGCAGCAATAGCGGGACCGCAGATACGCAGTATTTT. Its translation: CASSNSGTADTQYF.

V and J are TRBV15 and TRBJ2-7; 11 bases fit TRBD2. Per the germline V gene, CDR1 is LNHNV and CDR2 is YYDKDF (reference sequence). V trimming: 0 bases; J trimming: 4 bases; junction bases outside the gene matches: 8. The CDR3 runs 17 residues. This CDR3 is CATSRDSGGGFGYEQYF. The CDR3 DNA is TGTGCCACCAGCAGAGATAGCGGGGGGGGTTTCGGTTACGAGCAGTACTTC.

Written as DNA, the CDR3 is TGTGCCAGCAGTGACTTCCCCCTTAGCACAGATACGCAGTATTTT. Its translation: CASSDFPLSTDTQYF. V is TRBV6-1 and J is TRBJ2-3; no firm D call. Trimming stripped 3 bases from V and 0 bases from J, with 10 bases between. Germline V gives CDR1 MNHNS, CDR2 SASEGT. This CDR3 comprises 15 residues.

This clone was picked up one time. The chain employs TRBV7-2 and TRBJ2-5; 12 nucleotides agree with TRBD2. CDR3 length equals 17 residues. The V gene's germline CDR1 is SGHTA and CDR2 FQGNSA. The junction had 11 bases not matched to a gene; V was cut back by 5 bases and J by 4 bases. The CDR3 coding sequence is TGTGCCAGCAGCCAGGGGCCGACTAGCGGGAGTCGAGAGACCCAGTACTTC. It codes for CASSQGPTSGSRETQYF.

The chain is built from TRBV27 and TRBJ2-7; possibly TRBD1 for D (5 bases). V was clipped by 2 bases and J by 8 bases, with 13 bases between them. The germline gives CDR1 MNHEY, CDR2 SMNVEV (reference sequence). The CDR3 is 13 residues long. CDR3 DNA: TGTGCCAGCAGTTTACAGGACATGTCGAAGCAGTACTTC. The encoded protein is CASSLQDMSKQYF.

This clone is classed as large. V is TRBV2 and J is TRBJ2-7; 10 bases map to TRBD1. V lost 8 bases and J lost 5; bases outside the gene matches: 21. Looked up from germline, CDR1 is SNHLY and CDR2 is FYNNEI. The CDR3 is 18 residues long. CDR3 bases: TGTGCCAGCGACACTCCCGACAGGGGGCTCTCATTACGCGACGAGCAGTACTTC. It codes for CASDTPDRGLSLRDEQYF.

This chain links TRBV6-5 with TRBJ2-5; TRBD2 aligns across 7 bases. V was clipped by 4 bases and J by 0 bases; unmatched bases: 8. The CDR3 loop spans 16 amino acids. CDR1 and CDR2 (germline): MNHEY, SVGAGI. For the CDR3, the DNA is TGTGCCAGCAGTTCCCCCTGGGGGGGGAACCAAGAGACCCAGTACTTC. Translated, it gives CASSSPWGGNQETQYF.

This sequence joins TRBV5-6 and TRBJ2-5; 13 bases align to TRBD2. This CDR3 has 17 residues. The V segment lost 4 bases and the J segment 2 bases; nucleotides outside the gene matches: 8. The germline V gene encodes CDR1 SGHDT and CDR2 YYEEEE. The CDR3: CASSPRPGLAGQETQYF. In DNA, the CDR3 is TGTGCCAGCAGCCCCCGGCCGGGACTAGCGGGACAAGAGACCCAGTACTTC. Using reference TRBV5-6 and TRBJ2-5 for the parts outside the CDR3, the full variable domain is DAGVTQSPTHLIKTRGQQVTLRCSPKSGHDTVSWYQQALGQGPQFIFQYYEEEERQRGNFPDRFSGHQFPNYSSELNVNALLLGDSALYLCASSPRPGLAGQETQYFGPGTRLLVL.

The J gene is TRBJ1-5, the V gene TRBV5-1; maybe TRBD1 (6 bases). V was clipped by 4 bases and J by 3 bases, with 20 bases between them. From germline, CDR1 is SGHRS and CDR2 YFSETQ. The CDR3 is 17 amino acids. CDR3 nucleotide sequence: TGCGCCAGCAGCCGGTCGCCCGGGGGCGAGAACAATCAGCCCCAGCATTTT. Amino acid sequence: CASSRSPGGENNQPQHF.

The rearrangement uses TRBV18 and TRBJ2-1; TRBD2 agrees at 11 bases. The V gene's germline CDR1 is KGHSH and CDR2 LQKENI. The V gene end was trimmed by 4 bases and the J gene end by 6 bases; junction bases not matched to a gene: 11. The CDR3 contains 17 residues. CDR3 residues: CASSQSELAGAVNEQFF. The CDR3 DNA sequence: TGTGCCAGCTCACAATCCGAACTAGCGGGGGCCGTCAATGAGCAGTTCTTC.